The T cell receptor (beta chain) described here comes from a study of blood T cell repertoires in COVID-19. Study context: Nucleic acid was either cDNA or gDNA, and it came from T cells, B-cell-depleted T cells, or PBMCs.

As originally analysed: From reference gene primer amplification, estimates of nucleated cell counts were derived. Assay used: immunoSEQ multiplex PCR; TCRdb lists only in-frame clones, some missing. D and trimming were read from the DNA, whereas the V and J calls and clone size are those reported in that table. Of under 50,000 clones in the sample, roughly 63% were seen once. This clone was recorded a few times. The specimen was peripheral blood. This receptor was obtained from an elderly man with acute or convalescent COVID-19.

The CDR3 DNA follows: TGTGCCAGCAGCTTTAGCGGGGGACTCGATACGCAGTATTTT. Translating it yields CASSFSGGLDTQYF. The V call is TRBV7-9, the J call TRBJ2-3; TRBD2 matches at 9 bases. The germline gives CDR1 SEHNR, CDR2 FQNEAQ (reference sequence). V lost 3 bases to trimming and J lost 6 bases; unmatched junction nucleotides: 4. The CDR3 is made up of 14 amino acids.